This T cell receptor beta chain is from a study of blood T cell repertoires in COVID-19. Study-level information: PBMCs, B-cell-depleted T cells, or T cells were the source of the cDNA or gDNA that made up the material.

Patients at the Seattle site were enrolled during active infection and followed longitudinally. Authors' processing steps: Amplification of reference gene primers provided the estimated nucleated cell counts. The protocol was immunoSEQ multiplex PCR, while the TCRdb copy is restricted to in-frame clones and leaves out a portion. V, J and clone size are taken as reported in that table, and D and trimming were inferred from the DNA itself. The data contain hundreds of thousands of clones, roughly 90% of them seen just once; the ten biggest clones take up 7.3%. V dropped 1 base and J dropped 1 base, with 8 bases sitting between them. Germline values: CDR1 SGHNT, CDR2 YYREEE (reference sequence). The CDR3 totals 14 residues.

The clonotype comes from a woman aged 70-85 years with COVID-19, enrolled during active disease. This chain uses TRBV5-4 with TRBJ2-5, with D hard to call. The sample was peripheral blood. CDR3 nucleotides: TGTGCCAGCAGCTTGCTGGCGGTCCAAGAGACCCAGTACTTC. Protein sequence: CASSLLAVQETQYF.